The 17 T cell receptor beta chains below all came from one sample that was sequenced in a study of cytomegalovirus exposure and HLA in healthy donors. Researchers ran the PCR with 60 Vbeta and 13 Jbeta primers. Assay: immunoSEQ multiplex PCR; the TCRdb copy retains only in-frame clones and omits some. This sample carries 40,000 or so clones, with roughly 1.4% going to the ten biggest clones. Source material: PBMCs. These receptors were taken from a man younger than 40 in good health and CMV-seronegative.

This chain connects TRBV7-6 to TRBJ2-1, with D possibly TRBD1 on 6 matching bases. Trimming took 1 base from V and 8 from J, leaving 18 bases between them. CDR3 length equals 16 residues. Germline CDR1 reads SGHVS; CDR2 reads FNYEAQ. CDR3 loop: CASSLGLSEQGHEQFF. The CDR3 nucleotides read TGTGCCAGCAGCTTAGGCCTATCCGAGCAGGGGCATGAGCAGTTCTTC.

The rearrangement joins TRBV18 to TRBJ1-1; TRBD1 matches 8 bases. The CDR3 loop spans 16 amino acids. The germline V gene has CDR1 KGHSH and CDR2 LQKENI. With V trimmed by 1 base and J by 2 bases, 6 bases remained unmatched. The CDR3 sequence: CASSPRLQGANTEAFF. CDR3 DNA: TGTGCCAGCTCACCACGTCTGCAGGGGGCTAACACTGAAGCTTTCTTT.

This chain uses TRBV9 with TRBJ2-2, with a weak D call TRBD1 (5 bases). CDR1 is SGDLS and CDR2 is YYNGEE in the germline V gene. V was shortened by 0 bases and J by 2 bases, with 8 bases between the two germline ends. The CDR3 length is 15 residues. CDR3 sequence: CASSVGQPNTGELFF. Written as DNA, the CDR3 is TGTGCCAGCAGCGTAGGACAGCCAAACACCGGGGAGCTGTTTTTT.

CDR3 loop: CASSPVVLQGQYF. The CDR3 DNA sequence: TGTGCCAGCAGCCCTGTGGTCCTCCAGGGGCAGTACTTC. The chain uses TRBV7-2 and TRBJ2-7; tentative D call: TRBD1 (5 bases). CDR1 is SGHTA and CDR2 is FQGNSA in the germline V gene. The CDR3 sequence is 13 residues long. V lost 5 bases and J 9 bases, leaving 17 bases between the germline ends.

The V gene is TRBV4-3, the J gene TRBJ2-7; 7 positions match TRBD2. Germline assignment: CDR1 LGHNA and CDR2 YSLEER. V shed 2 bases, J shed 0 bases, and the junction held 4 bases outside the gene matches. This CDR3 comprises 15 residues. CDR3 sequence reads: CASSQWGGSSYEQYF. DNA for the CDR3: TGCGCCAGCAGCCAATGGGGGGGGAGCTCCTACGAGCAGTACTTC.

CDR3 loop: CASSLGWQGSGNTIYF. CDR3 DNA: TGCGCCAGCAGCTTGGGCTGGCAGGGCTCTGGAAACACCATATATTTT. V is TRBV5-1 and J is TRBJ1-3, with a weak D call TRBD1 (5 bases). The CDR3 totals 16 residues. Per germline, CDR1 SGHRS and CDR2 YFSETQ. V was cut by 0 bases and J by 0 bases, with 10 bases left in between.

The J gene is TRBJ2-5, the V gene TRBV6-5; no firm D call. The CDR3 contains 14 residues. CDR1 and CDR2 from the germline V gene are MNHEY and SVGAGI. Trimming removed 0 bases at V and 5 bases at J, with 10 bases between. Here the CDR3 DNA reads TGTGCCAGCAGTTACTCGCCGGGTGGCGAGACCCAGTACTTC. Encoded protein: CASSYSPGGETQYF.

This chain joins TRBV4-3 and TRBJ2-7; weak D call: TRBD2 (6 bases). The ends were cut back, 0 bases at V and 0 bases at J, with 12 bases in the middle. This CDR3 is built from 16 residues. Per germline, CDR1 LGHNA and CDR2 YSLEER. This chain's CDR3 is CASSQDWAGSSYEQYF. The DNA of the CDR3 is TGCGCCAGCAGCCAAGATTGGGCGGGAAGCTCCTACGAGCAGTACTTC.

The V and J genes are TRBV14 and TRBJ1-1; D uncertain. Trimming removed 4 bases from V and 11 bases from J, with 20 bases in between. In germline, CDR1 is SGHDN, CDR2 FVKESK. The CDR3 loop spans 14 amino acids. The CDR3 region has the DNA TGTGCCAGCAGCCTTGTCGGGAACACCGGTGGGGCTTTCTTT. Translating it yields CASSLVGNTGGAFF.

The chain uses TRBV30 and TRBJ2-1, with D perhaps TRBD1 (5 bases). Germline CDR1 reads GTSNPN; CDR2 reads SVGIG (reference sequence). Trimming shortened V by 4 bases and J by 6 bases, and 10 bases separated the two germline ends. The CDR3 spans 12 residues. CDR3 residues: CAWTQGGNEQFF. CDR3 sequence (DNA): TGTGCCTGGACGCAGGGTGGCAATGAGCAGTTCTTC. The variable domain in full, completed from reference TRBV30 and TRBJ2-1, reads SQTIHQWPATLVQPVGSPLSLECTVEGTSNPNLYWYRQAAGRGLQLLFYSVGIGQISSEVPQNLSASRPQDRQFILSSKKLLLSDSGFYLCAWTQGGNEQFFGPGTRLTVL.

CDR3 sequence: CASSEVLMSGYTF. The CDR3 coding sequence is TGTGCCAGCAGTGAAGTTCTTATGAGCGGCTACACCTTC. The chain couples TRBV2 to TRBJ1-2; D is ambiguous. This CDR3 spans 13 amino acids. Trimming shortened V by 1 base and J by 8 bases, and 11 bases separated the two germline ends. CDR1 is SNHLY, CDR2 FYNNEI, per germline.

This rearrangement joins TRBV10-3 to TRBJ1-1; D unresolved. CDR1 is ENHRY, CDR2 SYGVKD, per germline. This CDR3 comprises 13 residues. The V gene lost 5 bases and the J gene lost 4 bases, with 11 bases spanning the gap. The CDR3 DNA sequence: TGTGCCATCAGTCCGGACTTCCCCACTGAAGCTTTCTTT. This codes for CAISPDFPTEAFF.

The chain carries TRBV18 and TRBJ2-7; possible D gene TRBD2, 5 bases. V lost 1 base, J lost 2 bases, and 15 bases lay in between. Germline-derived CDR1 and CDR2 are KGHSH and LQKENI. The CDR3 loop spans 16 amino acids. The CDR3 region has the DNA TGTGCCAGCTCACCACGGTCGCGGGTGCGCGCCTACGAGCAGTACTTC. Its protein product is CASSPRSRVRAYEQYF.

The J gene is TRBJ2-3, the V gene TRBV18; D possibly corresponds to TRBD2 (6 bases). Germline assignment: CDR1 KGHSH and CDR2 LQKENI. The germline V and J ends were trimmed by 3 bases and 9 bases, with 19 bases remaining between them. The CDR3 is 15 amino acids. The CDR3 DNA reads as TGTGCCAGCTCACCGCCGGGGGTTCCGACCGAAACGCAGTATTTT. It translates to CASSPPGVPTETQYF. Combining the CDR3 with reference TRBV18 and TRBJ2-3 gives the whole variable domain NAGVMQNPRHLVRRRGQEARLRCSPMKGHSHVYWYRQLPEEGLKFMVYLQKENIIDESGMPKERFSAEFPKEGPSILRIQQVVRGDSAAYFCASSPPGVPTETQYFGPGTRLTVL.

The chain employs TRBV19 and TRBJ1-1, with 10 bases lining up with TRBD1. This CDR3 contains 14 residues. Germline trimming cut 5 bases from V and 5 bases from J; bases unmatched to any gene: 5. Germline CDR1 reads LNHDA; CDR2 reads SQIVND (reference sequence). CDR3 region: CASSPWTGGTEAFF. CDR3 in DNA: TGTGCCAGTAGTCCATGGACAGGGGGGACTGAAGCTTTCTTT.

This chain joins TRBV5-6 and TRBJ2-1; 9 nucleotides agree with TRBD2. The germline CDR1 and CDR2 sequences are SGHDT and YYEEEE. The CDR3 length is 14 residues. V shed 4 bases, J shed 2 bases, and the junction held 1 base outside the gene matches. The CDR3, as DNA: TGTGCCAGCAGCAGCGGGAGGACCTACAATGAGCAGTTCTTC. This encodes CASSSGRTYNEQFF.

The rearrangement links TRBV29-1 to TRBJ2-7; no firm D call. The CDR3 spans 13 residues. The germline CDR1 and CDR2 sequences are SQVTM and ANQGSEA. The ends were cut back, 0 bases at V and 2 bases at J, with 8 bases in the middle. The CDR3 region is CSVEDLVTYEQYF. CDR3 DNA sequence: TGCAGCGTTGAAGATCTAGTGACCTACGAGCAGTACTTC.